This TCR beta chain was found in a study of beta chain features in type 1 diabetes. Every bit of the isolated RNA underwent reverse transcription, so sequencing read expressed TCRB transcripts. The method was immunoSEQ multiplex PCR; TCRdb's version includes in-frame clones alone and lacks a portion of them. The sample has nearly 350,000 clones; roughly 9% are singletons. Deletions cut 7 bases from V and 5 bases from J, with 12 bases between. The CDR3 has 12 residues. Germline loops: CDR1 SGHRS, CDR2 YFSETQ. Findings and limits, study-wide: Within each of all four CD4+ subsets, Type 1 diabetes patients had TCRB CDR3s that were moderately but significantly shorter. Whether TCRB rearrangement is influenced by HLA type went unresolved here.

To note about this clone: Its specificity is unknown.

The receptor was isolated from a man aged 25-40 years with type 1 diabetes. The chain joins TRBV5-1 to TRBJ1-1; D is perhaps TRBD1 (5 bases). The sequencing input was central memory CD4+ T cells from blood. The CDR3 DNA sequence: TGCGCCAGCCCGAGGGGTAAAACTGAAGCTTTCTTT. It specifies CASPRGKTEAFF.